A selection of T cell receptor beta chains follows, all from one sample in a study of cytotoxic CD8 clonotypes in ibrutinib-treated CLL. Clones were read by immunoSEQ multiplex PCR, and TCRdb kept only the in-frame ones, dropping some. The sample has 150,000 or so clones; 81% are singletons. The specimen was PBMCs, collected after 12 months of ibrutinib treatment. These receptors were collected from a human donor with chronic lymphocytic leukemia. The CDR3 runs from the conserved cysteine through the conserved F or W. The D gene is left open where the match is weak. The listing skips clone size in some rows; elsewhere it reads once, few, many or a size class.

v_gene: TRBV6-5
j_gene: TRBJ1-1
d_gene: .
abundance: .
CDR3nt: TGTGCCAGCAGTTACCCTAGGACGGTGATGAACACTGAAGCTTTCTTT
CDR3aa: CASSYPRTVMNTEAFF

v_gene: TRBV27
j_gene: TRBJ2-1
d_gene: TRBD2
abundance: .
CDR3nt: TGTGCCAGCCGGATGAGGACCGGGGGGGAGGTCTTC
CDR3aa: CASRMRTGGEVF

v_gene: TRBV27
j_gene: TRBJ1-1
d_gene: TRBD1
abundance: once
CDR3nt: TGTGCCAGCTCACCTGACAGGGGTGGTTCGGGCACTGAAGCTTTCTTT
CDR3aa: CASSPDRGGSGTEAFF

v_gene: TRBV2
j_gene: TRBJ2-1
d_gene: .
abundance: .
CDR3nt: TGTGCCAGCACCTCGGACTTGGGCAGAGAGCAGTTCTTC
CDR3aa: CASTSDLGREQFF

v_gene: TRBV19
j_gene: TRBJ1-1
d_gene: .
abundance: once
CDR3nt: TGTGCCAGTAACCCGGGACGGTCGAACACTGAAGCTTTCTTT
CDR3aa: CASNPGRSNTEAFF

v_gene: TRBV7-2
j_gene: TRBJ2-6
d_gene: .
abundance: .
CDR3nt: TGTGCCAGCAGTCGAGACAGGTCTGGGGGGGCCAACGTCCTGACTTTC
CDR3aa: CASSRDRSGGANVLTF

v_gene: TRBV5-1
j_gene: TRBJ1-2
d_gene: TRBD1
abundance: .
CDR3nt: TGCGCCAGCAGCTTGAACAATCAAGGGGGCCAGATCAACTATGGCTACACCTTC
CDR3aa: CASSLNNQGGQINYGYTF

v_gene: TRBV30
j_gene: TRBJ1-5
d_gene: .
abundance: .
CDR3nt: TGTGCCTGGAGTATCGACTCTAATCAGCCCCAGCATTTT
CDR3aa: CAWSIDSNQPQHF

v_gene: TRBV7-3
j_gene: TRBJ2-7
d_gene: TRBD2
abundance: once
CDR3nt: TGTGCCAGCAGCGTTAGCGGGGGGTACGAGCAGTACTTC
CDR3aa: CASSVSGGYEQYF

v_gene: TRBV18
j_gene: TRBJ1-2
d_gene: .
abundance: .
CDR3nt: TGTGCCAGCTCACCCCTAGGGGAGTACTATGGCTACACCTTC
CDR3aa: CASSPLGEYYGYTF

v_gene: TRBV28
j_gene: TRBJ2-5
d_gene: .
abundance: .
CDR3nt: TGTGCCAGCAGTTTCTTGGACAGAAAAGAGACCCAGTACTTC
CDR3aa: CASSFLDRKETQYF

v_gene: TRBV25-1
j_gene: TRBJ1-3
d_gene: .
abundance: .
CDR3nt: TGTGCCAGCAGGCCTCCAGGGATTTCTGGAGGAAACACCATATATTTT
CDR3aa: CASRPPGISGGNTIYF

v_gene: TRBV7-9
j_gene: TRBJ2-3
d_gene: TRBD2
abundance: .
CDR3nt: TGTGCCAGCAGCCCGGGGGGGGCCACAGATACGCAGTATTTT
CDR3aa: CASSPGGATDTQYF

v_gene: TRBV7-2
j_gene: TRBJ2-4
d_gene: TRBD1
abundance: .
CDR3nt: TGTGCCAGCAGCTCAGATTCATCCGCAGGGGGCATTCAGTACTTC
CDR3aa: CASSSDSSAGGIQYF

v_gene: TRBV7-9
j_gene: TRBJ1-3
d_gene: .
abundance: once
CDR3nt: TGTGCCAGCAGTCCTCCCGTAGGGGCCGGAAACACCATATATTTT
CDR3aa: CASSPPVGAGNTIYF

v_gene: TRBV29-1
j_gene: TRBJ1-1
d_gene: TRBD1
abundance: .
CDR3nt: TGCAGCGTTTTAACCGGGACAGGCCGGAACACTGAAGCTTTCTTT
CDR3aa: CSVLTGTGRNTEAFF

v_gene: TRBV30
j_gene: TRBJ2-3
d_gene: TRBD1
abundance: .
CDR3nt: TGTGCCTGGAACAGGGGGGGCACAGATACGCAGTATTTT
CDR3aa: CAWNRGGTDTQYF

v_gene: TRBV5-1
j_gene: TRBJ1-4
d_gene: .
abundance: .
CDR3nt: TGCGCCAGCAGCTTGGGATGGGCTAATGAAAAACTGTTTTTT
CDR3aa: CASSLGWANEKLFF

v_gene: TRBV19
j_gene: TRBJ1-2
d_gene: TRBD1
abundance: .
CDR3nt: TGTGCCAGTACAGGGGGCTATGGCTACACCTTC
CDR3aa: CASTGGYGYTF

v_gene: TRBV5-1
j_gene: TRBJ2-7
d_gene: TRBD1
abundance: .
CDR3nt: TGCGCCAGCAGCTCCGGACAGGGAGTTGACGAGCAGTACTTC
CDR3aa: CASSSGQGVDEQYF

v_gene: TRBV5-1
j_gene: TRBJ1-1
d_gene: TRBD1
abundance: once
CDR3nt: TGCGCCAGCAGCTTGACCCAGACAGGGGGCGGAACTGAAGCTTTCTTT
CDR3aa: CASSLTQTGGGTEAFF

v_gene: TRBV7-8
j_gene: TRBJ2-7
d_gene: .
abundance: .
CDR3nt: TGTGCCAGCAGCCCTCGATACGAGCAGTACTTC
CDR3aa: CASSPRYEQYF

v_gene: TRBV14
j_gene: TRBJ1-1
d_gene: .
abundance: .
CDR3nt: TGTGCCAGCAGCCAAGGTCTGGCCAGTCGAGCTTTCTTT
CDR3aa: CASSQGLASRAFF

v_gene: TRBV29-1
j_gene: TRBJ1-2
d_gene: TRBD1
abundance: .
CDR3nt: TGCAGCGTCGATACAGGGGGCATGGGTGGCTACACCTTC
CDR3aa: CSVDTGGMGGYTF

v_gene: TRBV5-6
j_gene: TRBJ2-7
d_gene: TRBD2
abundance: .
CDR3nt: TGTGCCAGCAGCTGGGGGACTAGCGGGGGACGTACCTACGAGCAGTACTTC
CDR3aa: CASSWGTSGGRTYEQYF

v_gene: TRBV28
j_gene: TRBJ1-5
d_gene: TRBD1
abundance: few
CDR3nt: TGTGCCAGCAGTTCACCGGGACAGGGTCACAATCAGCCCCAGCATTTT
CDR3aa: CASSSPGQGHNQPQHF

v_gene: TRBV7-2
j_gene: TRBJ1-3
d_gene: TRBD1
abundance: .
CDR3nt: TGTGCCAGCAGCTCCTTATCGGGACAGTGGACCTCTGGAAACACCATATATTTT
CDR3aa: CASSSLSGQWTSGNTIYF

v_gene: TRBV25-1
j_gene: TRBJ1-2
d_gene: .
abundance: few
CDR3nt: TGTGCCAGCAGTAACACAGGGTATGGCTACACCTTC
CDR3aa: CASSNTGYGYTF

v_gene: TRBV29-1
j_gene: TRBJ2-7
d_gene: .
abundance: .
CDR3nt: TGCAGCGTTGAAGACCGGCCAGGGGAATACGAGCAGTACTTC
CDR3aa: CSVEDRPGEYEQYF

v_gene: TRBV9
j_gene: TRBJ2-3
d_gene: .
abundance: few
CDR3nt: TGTGCCAGCAGCGCCCGGATACCTAGCACAGATACGCAGTATTTT
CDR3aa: CASSARIPSTDTQYF

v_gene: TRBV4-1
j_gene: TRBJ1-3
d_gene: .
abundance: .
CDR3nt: TGCGCCAGCAGCCAAGATAGGTCCGCAGGCTCTGGAAACACCATATATTTT
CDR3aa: CASSQDRSAGSGNTIYF

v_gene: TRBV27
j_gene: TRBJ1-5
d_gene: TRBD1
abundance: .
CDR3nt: TGTGCCAGCAGTCCTATGACAGGGGGCAATCAGCCCCAGCATTTT
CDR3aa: CASSPMTGGNQPQHF

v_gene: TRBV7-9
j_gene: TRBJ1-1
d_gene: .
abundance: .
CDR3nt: TGTGCCAGCAGCCCCCGTATTGGTAACAGGAATACTGAAGCTTTCTTT
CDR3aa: CASSPRIGNRNTEAFF

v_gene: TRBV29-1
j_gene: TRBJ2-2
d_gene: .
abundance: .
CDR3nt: TGCAGCGTCGGAAGCCAGGGTACCGGGGAGCTGTTTTTT
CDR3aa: CSVGSQGTGELFF

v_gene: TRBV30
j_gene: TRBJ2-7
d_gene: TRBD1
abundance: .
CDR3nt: TGTGCCTGGAGTCGGACAGGGATCTCCTACGAGCAGTACTTC
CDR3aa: CAWSRTGISYEQYF

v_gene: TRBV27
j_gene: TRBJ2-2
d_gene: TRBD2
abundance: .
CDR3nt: TGTGCCAGCAGTATATCCGGGACTAAGAACACCGGGGAGCTGTTTTTT
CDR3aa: CASSISGTKNTGELFF

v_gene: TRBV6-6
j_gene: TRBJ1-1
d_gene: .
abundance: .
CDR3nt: TGTGCCAGCAGTTACGTCGGGGATCCTCATACTGAAGCTTTCTTT
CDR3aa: CASSYVGDPHTEAFF

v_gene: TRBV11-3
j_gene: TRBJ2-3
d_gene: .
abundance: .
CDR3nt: TGTGCCAGCAGCTTAGCGGGGAAGGATACGCAGTATTTT
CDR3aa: CASSLAGKDTQYF

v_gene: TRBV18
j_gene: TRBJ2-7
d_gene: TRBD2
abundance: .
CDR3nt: TGTGCCAGCTCACCTTCCTGGACTAGCGGGGGATACGAGCAGTACTTC
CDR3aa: CASSPSWTSGGYEQYF

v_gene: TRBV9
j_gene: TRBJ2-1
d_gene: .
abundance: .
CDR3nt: TGTGCCAGCAGCGCGGAGGGGGCGACTAACAATGAGCAGTTCTTC
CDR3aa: CASSAEGATNNEQFF

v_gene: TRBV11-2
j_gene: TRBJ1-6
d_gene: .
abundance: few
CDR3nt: TGTGCCAGCAGCTTAGCCACAGGGCGGGGTTCACCCCTCCACTTT
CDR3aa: CASSLATGRGSPLHF

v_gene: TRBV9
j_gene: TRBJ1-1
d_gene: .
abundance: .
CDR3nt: TGTGCCACCAGACGAGTGGACACTATGAACACTGAAGCTTTCTTT
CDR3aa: CATRRVDTMNTEAFF

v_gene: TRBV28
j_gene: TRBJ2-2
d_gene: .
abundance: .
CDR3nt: TGTGCCAGCAGGGGGGGATCATACAACACCGGGGAGCTGTTTTTT
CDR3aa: CASRGGSYNTGELFF

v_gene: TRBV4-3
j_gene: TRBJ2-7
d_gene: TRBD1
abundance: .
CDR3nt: TGCGCCAGCTCTATCAACCGGGACAGGCCCGAGCAGTACTTC
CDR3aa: CASSINRDRPEQYF

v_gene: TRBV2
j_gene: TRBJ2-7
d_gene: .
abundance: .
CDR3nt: TGTGCCAGCAAGACAGATTATTACGAGCAGTACTTC
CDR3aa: CASKTDYYEQYF

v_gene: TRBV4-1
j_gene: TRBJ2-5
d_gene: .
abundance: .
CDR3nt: TGCGCCAGCAGCCCTGGGACACCTTTCCAAGAGACCCAGTACTTC
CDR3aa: CASSPGTPFQETQYF

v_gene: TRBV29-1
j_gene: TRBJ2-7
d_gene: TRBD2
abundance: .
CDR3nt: TGCAGCTTCCAGATTAGCGGGAGGGCAGGGACCTACGAGCAGTACTTC
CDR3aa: CSFQISGRAGTYEQYF